This T cell receptor beta chain was obtained from a study of monozygotic twins with cystic fibrosis. Study-level findings and limits: Monozygotic CF twins shared more identical nucleotide clonotypes than unrelated patients. Co-twins had the most similar V usage for 13 of 16 pairs, J for 8. Low clonality (median around 0.0095) suggested a mostly naive repertoire. No link emerged between shared CDR3 counts and age, concordance or severity.

As to this clone: Its antigen is still unknown. The junction differs from germline at one of its ends, possibly a read error.

The CDR3 has 15 amino acids. Germline V lookup: CDR1 SSHAT, CDR2 FNYEAQ (reference sequence). This table comes from immunoSEQ multiplex PCR, and its TCRdb copy is limited to in-frame clones, with some not included. The data contain about 14,000 clones, roughly 98% of them seen just once; the ten biggest clones take up over 0.35%. This rearrangement joins TRBV7-7 to TRBJ2-1; 9 bases agree with TRBD2. Source material: blood. The sequence was obtained from a girl aged 2 to 9 with cystic fibrosis. This chain's CDR3 is CASSTVAGDHNEQFF. The DNA for the CDR3 is TGTGCTAGCAGCACTGTAGCGGGAGACCACAATGAGCAGTTCTTC. The full variable domain, its missing parts supplied by reference TRBV7-7 and TRBJ2-1, is GAGVSQSPRYKVTKRGQDVTLRCDPISSHATLYWYQQALGQGPEFLTYFNYEAQPDKSGLPSDRFSAERPEGSISTLTIQRTEQRDSAMYRCASSTVAGDHNEQFFGPGTRLTVL.